This passage covers 12 T cell receptor beta chains from one sample sequenced in a study of T cell responses to AZD1222 COVID-19 vaccine. Profiling relied on immunoSEQ multiplex PCR, and the TCRdb table lists in-frame clones only, not all of them. The sample holds approximately 90,000 clones, approximately 91% seen once. The source was peripheral blood, collected on day 0 of AZD1222 vaccination. These receptors were collected from an adult in good health.

The chain recombines TRBV9 with TRBJ2-5; D may be TRBD2 (6 bases). This CDR3 is 14 amino acids long. Trimming took 0 bases from V and 4 from J, leaving 10 bases between them. The germline V gene encodes CDR1 SGDLS and CDR2 YYNGEE. The CDR3 here is CASSVGLVRETQYF. The CDR3 nucleotides read TGTGCCAGCAGCGTAGGACTAGTGCGAGAGACCCAGTACTTC.

The rearrangement joins TRBV19 to TRBJ1-1, with D unresolved. The CDR3 consists of 14 residues. Trimming cost V 4 bases and J 0 bases, with 9 bases left between them. From germline, CDR1 is LNHDA and CDR2 SQIVND (reference sequence). This chain's CDR3 is CASSTVTMNTEAFF. The CDR3 bases are TGTGCCAGTAGTACAGTAACCATGAACACTGAAGCTTTCTTT.

The V and J genes are TRBV18 and TRBJ1-3; tentative D call: TRBD1 (5 bases). V lost 6 bases, J lost 0 bases, and 15 bases lay in between. CDR3 length: 16 residues. The germline CDR1 and CDR2 sequences are KGHSH and LQKENI. CDR3 nucleotide sequence: TGTGCCAGCTCCTCGCCCAGGGTCGTCTCTGGAAACACCATATATTTT. This gives the protein CASSSPRVVSGNTIYF.

The rearrangement uses TRBV6-2 or TRBV6-3 and TRBJ1-5, with 11 bases aligning to TRBD1. This CDR3 has 17 amino acids. Per germline, CDR1 MNHEY and CDR2 SVGEGT. Unmatched junction bases numbered 12, after V lost 5 bases and J lost 6 bases. The CDR3 DNA reads as TGTGCCAGCAGTCGTCCCAGCGGACAGGGGGCACGTCAGCCCCAGCATTTT. Its translation is CASSRPSGQGARQPQHF.

The rearrangement uses TRBV24-1 and TRBJ1-4; D is uncertain. The CDR3 runs 12 residues. CDR1 is KGHDR and CDR2 is SFDVKD in the germline V gene. V shed 3 bases and J shed 5 bases, with 3 bases lying between them. CDR3 nucleotides: TGTGCCACCAGTGATCTAAATGAAAAACTGTTTTTT. It encodes CATSDLNEKLFF.

This clone came up once. The chain employs TRBV18 and TRBJ1-1, with D perhaps TRBD1 (5 bases). Trimming took 3 bases from V and 7 from J, leaving 9 bases between them. The length of the CDR3 is 12 residues. Germline V gene sequence: CDR1 KGHSH, CDR2 LQKENI. CDR3 nucleotide sequence: TGTGCCAGCTCACCTACAGGAGATGAAGCTTTCTTT. Translating gives CASSPTGDEAFF.

This clone was seen only once. This chain joins TRBV5-1 and TRBJ2-5; no clear D. Trimming took off 0 bases at V and 3 bases at J, with 6 bases between the two ends. The CDR3 consists of 13 residues. CDR1 and CDR2 (germline): SGHRS, YFSETQ. CDR3 in DNA: TGCGCCAGCAGCTTGGTGGTCGAAGAGACCCAGTACTTC. Translation: CASSLVVEETQYF.

The chain is built from TRBV29-1 and TRBJ2-1; D is unresolved. V dropped 1 base and J dropped 6 bases, with 7 bases sitting between them. Germline V gene sequence: CDR1 SQVTM, CDR2 ANQGSEA. This CDR3 spans 12 amino acids. The CDR3 is CSVEALGNEQFF. CDR3 bases: TGCAGCGTTGAAGCTCTGGGCAATGAGCAGTTCTTC.

The chain recombines TRBV4-1 with TRBJ1-6; D possibly corresponds to TRBD1 (6 bases). The V end lost 3 bases, the J end lost 8 bases, and 14 bases lay between the germline ends. Germline V lookup: CDR1 MGHRA, CDR2 YSYEKL. The CDR3 runs to 15 residues. CDR3: CASSHADRLDSPLHF. The CDR3 DNA sequence: TGCGCCAGCAGCCACGCAGACAGGCTGGATTCACCCCTCCACTTT.

CDR3 sequence (DNA): TGCGCCAGCAGCCAAGATCCCGACAGGTTTTATCAGCCCCAGCATTTT. Its translation is CASSQDPDRFYQPQHF. The chain links TRBV4-1 to TRBJ1-5, with a possible D match to TRBD1 (6 bases). Germline V lookup: CDR1 MGHRA, CDR2 YSYEKL. Trimming took off 0 bases at V and 5 bases at J, with 14 bases between the two ends. There are 16 residues in the CDR3.

The chain carries TRBV30 and TRBJ1-4, with a possible D match to TRBD1 (6 bases). Trimming cost V 4 bases and J 5 bases, with 14 bases left between them. Germline V gene sequence: CDR1 GTSNPN, CDR2 SVGIG (reference sequence). The CDR3 loop spans 14 amino acids. The CDR3 DNA reads as TGTGCCTGGACCCCAGGGGCGGGAAATGAAAAACTGTTTTTT. Translating it yields CAWTPGAGNEKLFF.

This chain joins TRBV27 and TRBJ1-4; D is perhaps TRBD1 (5 bases). The CDR3 contains 15 residues. Germline CDR1 reads MNHEY; CDR2 reads SMNVEV (reference sequence). The V gene lost 8 bases and the J gene lost 3 bases, with 16 bases spanning the gap. The CDR3 loop is CASGALDGANEKLFF. The DNA of the CDR3 is TGTGCCAGCGGGGCGCTAGATGGGGCTAATGAAAAACTGTTTTTT.